This T cell receptor (beta chain) emerged from a study of cytomegalovirus exposure and HLA in healthy donors. Using immunoSEQ multiplex PCR, the repertoire was profiled, and TCRdb retains in-frame clones only, with some absent. The table lists some 200,000 clones, about 80% of them singletons, with roughly 2.8% in the top ten. The CDR3 has 16 amino acids. CDR1 is MNHEY and CDR2 is SVGAGI in the germline V gene. Unmatched junction bases numbered 4, after V lost 0 bases and J lost 5 bases. The chain carries TRBV6-5 and TRBJ2-1; TRBD2 matches 10 bases. The receptor's source is a woman aged 18-29 years in good health and CMV-seropositive. Sequenced sample: PBMCs. In DNA form, the CDR3 reads TGTGCCAGCAGTTACTCTAGCGGGGGGAGGAACAATGAGCAGTTCTTC. Its protein is CASSYSSGGRNNEQFF.